Listed below are T cell receptor beta chains from one sample, sequenced in a study of lymphopenia after photon versus proton radiotherapy. Method: immunoSEQ multiplex PCR; TCRdb's copy keeps in-frame clones and lacks some. This table has more than 25,000 clones, around 83% appearing once. Material: peripheral blood, obtained from a patient treated with photon-based radiotherapy. These receptors came from a woman in her 50s with pancreatic cancer. Each CDR3 is given with its conserved first and last residue. A D gene is named only where the DNA matches it firmly. Clone size is shown for a subset of rows, as once, few, many or a class of expanded clone.

len: 12; j_gene: TRBJ2-6; v_gene: TRBV19; d_gene: .; abundance: .; CDR3aa: CATGAGANVLTF; CDR3nt: TGTGCCACAGGGGCTGGGGCCAACGTCCTGACTTTC
len: 15; j_gene: TRBJ1-2; v_gene: TRBV5-1; d_gene: TRBD1; abundance: .; CDR3aa: CASSLVGDRVEGYTF; CDR3nt: TGCGCCAGCAGCTTGGTAGGGGACAGGGTAGAAGGCTACACCTTC
len: 13; j_gene: TRBJ2-7; v_gene: TRBV10-3; d_gene: .; abundance: .; CDR3aa: CAITSDSSYEQYF; CDR3nt: TGTGCCATCACCTCGGACAGCTCCTACGAGCAGTACTTC
len: 14; j_gene: TRBJ1-2; v_gene: TRBV5-1; d_gene: .; abundance: .; CDR3aa: CASSLAWGSYGYTF; CDR3nt: TGCGCCAGCAGCTTGGCCTGGGGGTCCTATGGCTACACCTTC
len: 16; j_gene: TRBJ2-5; v_gene: TRBV19; d_gene: TRBD1; abundance: .; CDR3aa: CASSTFRDSSARTQYF; CDR3nt: TGTGCCAGTAGCACCTTTAGGGACAGCTCCGCGAGGACCCAGTACTTC
len: 12; j_gene: TRBJ1-3; v_gene: TRBV28; d_gene: .; abundance: .; CDR3aa: CASSPRRNTIYF; CDR3nt: TGTGCCAGCAGCCCCCGGAGAAACACCATATATTTT
len: 14; j_gene: TRBJ1-2; v_gene: TRBV30; d_gene: TRBD1; abundance: .; CDR3aa: CAWSLGQGGDGYTF; CDR3nt: TGTGCCTGGAGTTTGGGACAGGGGGGAGATGGCTACACCTTC
len: 15; j_gene: TRBJ1-1; v_gene: TRBV11-1; d_gene: .; abundance: .; CDR3aa: CASSLGRAMNTEAFF; CDR3nt: TGTGCCAGCAGCTTAGGAAGGGCCATGAACACTGAAGCTTTCTTT
len: 16; j_gene: TRBJ2-7; v_gene: TRBV27; d_gene: .; abundance: .; CDR3aa: CASSLGLKGVSYEQYF; CDR3nt: TGTGCCAGCAGTTTAGGTCTGAAAGGGGTGTCCTACGAGCAGTACTTC
len: 13; j_gene: TRBJ2-6; v_gene: TRBV30; d_gene: .; abundance: .; CDR3aa: CAYYRLGANVLTF; CDR3nt: TGTGCCTATTACCGGTTAGGGGCCAACGTCCTGACTTTC
len: 13; j_gene: TRBJ2-2; v_gene: TRBV28; d_gene: .; abundance: .; CDR3aa: CASSSGYTGELFF; CDR3nt: TGTGCCAGCAGCTCTGGGTACACCGGGGAGCTGTTTTTT
len: 14; j_gene: TRBJ2-7; v_gene: TRBV7-7; d_gene: .; abundance: .; CDR3aa: CASSQGLESYEQYF; CDR3nt: TGTGCCAGCAGCCAGGGCCTCGAATCCTACGAGCAGTACTTC
len: 17; j_gene: TRBJ2-5; v_gene: TRBV28; d_gene: TRBD2; abundance: .; CDR3aa: CASSLTTSGRVRETQYF; CDR3nt: TGTGCCAGCAGTTTAACGACTAGCGGGAGGGTCCGAGAGACCCAGTACTTC
len: 15; j_gene: TRBJ1-2; v_gene: TRBV5-6; d_gene: .; abundance: .; CDR3aa: CASSWGTGSNYGYTF; CDR3nt: TGTGCCAGCAGCTGGGGCACAGGTTCGAACTATGGCTACACCTTC
len: 15; j_gene: TRBJ2-1; v_gene: TRBV5-1; d_gene: TRBD2; abundance: few; CDR3aa: CASSRGLAGGDEQFF; CDR3nt: TGCGCCAGCAGCAGGGGACTAGCGGGAGGCGATGAGCAGTTCTTC
len: 15; j_gene: TRBJ1-4; v_gene: TRBV15; d_gene: .; abundance: .; CDR3aa: CATSEWPGTNEKLFF; CDR3nt: TGTGCCACCAGCGAATGGCCCGGGACTAATGAAAAACTGTTTTTT
len: 16; j_gene: TRBJ1-1; v_gene: TRBV19; d_gene: TRBD1; abundance: .; CDR3aa: CASSMRGQTLFTEAFF; CDR3nt: TGTGCCAGTAGTATGCGGGGACAGACCTTATTCACTGAAGCTTTCTTT
len: 14; j_gene: TRBJ2-5; v_gene: TRBV5-4; d_gene: TRBD1; abundance: .; CDR3aa: CASSEYRGFGTQYF; CDR3nt: TGTGCCAGCAGCGAATACAGGGGCTTCGGGACCCAGTACTTC
len: 14; j_gene: TRBJ2-5; v_gene: TRBV7-9; d_gene: .; abundance: once; CDR3aa: CASSPRELGETQYF; CDR3nt: TGTGCCAGCAGCCCCCGGGAGCTGGGGGAGACCCAGTACTTC
len: 17; j_gene: TRBJ2-2; v_gene: TRBV29-1; d_gene: TRBD1; abundance: .; CDR3aa: CSVAGQGPTSYTGELFF; CDR3nt: TGCAGCGTTGCTGGACAGGGGCCCACATCCTACACCGGGGAGCTGTTTTTT
len: 16; j_gene: TRBJ1-3; v_gene: TRBV14; d_gene: TRBD1; abundance: .; CDR3aa: CASSQAATGYRNTIYF; CDR3nt: TGTGCCAGCAGCCAGGCCGCGACAGGGTATCGAAACACCATATATTTT
len: 17; j_gene: TRBJ2-7; v_gene: TRBV11-1; d_gene: TRBD2; abundance: .; CDR3aa: CASSSGGAGGGSYEQYF; CDR3nt: TGTGCCAGCAGCTCTGGAGGAGCGGGAGGCGGTTCCTACGAGCAGTACTTC
len: 14; j_gene: TRBJ1-1; v_gene: TRBV5-6; d_gene: .; abundance: .; CDR3aa: CASSLGGKNTEAFF; CDR3nt: TGTGCCAGCAGCTTGGGGGGGAAGAACACTGAAGCTTTCTTT
len: 13; j_gene: TRBJ1-3; v_gene: TRBV28; d_gene: .; abundance: .; CDR3aa: CASSLSSPNTIYF; CDR3nt: TGTGCCAGCAGTTTATCCTCCCCAAACACCATATATTTT
len: 15; j_gene: TRBJ2-1; v_gene: TRBV19; d_gene: TRBD2; abundance: .; CDR3aa: CASSKTSGSYNEQFF; CDR3nt: TGTGCCAGTAGCAAGACTAGCGGGAGCTACAATGAGCAGTTCTTC
len: 16; j_gene: TRBJ2-2; v_gene: TRBV14; d_gene: .; abundance: once; CDR3aa: CASSPFGGGRTGELFF; CDR3nt: TGTGCCAGCAGCCCCTTTGGGGGAGGAAGAACCGGGGAGCTGTTTTTT
len: 14; j_gene: TRBJ1-1; v_gene: TRBV9; d_gene: .; abundance: .; CDR3aa: CASSPRRANTEAFF; CDR3nt: TGTGCCAGCAGCCCCCGAAGGGCGAACACTGAAGCTTTCTTT
len: 13; j_gene: TRBJ1-3; v_gene: TRBV19; d_gene: .; abundance: .; CDR3aa: CASIPVSGNTIYF; CDR3nt: TGTGCCAGTATCCCGGTCTCTGGAAACACCATATATTTT
len: 15; j_gene: TRBJ2-2; v_gene: TRBV7-9; d_gene: .; abundance: .; CDR3aa: CASSDSTGNRGELFF; CDR3nt: TGTGCCAGCAGCGATAGCACAGGGAATAGGGGGGAGCTGTTTTTT
len: 14; j_gene: TRBJ2-7; v_gene: TRBV7-8; d_gene: .; abundance: .; CDR3aa: CVSSLGGTSYEQYF; CDR3nt: TGTGTCAGCAGCTTAGGCGGGACATCCTACGAGCAGTACTTC
len: 14; j_gene: TRBJ1-5; v_gene: TRBV7-8; d_gene: .; abundance: .; CDR3aa: CASSEYRGNQPQHF; CDR3nt: TGTGCCAGCAGCGAATACAGGGGCAATCAGCCCCAGCATTTT
len: 13; j_gene: TRBJ1-1; v_gene: TRBV19; d_gene: .; abundance: .; CDR3aa: CASSILGGTEAFF; CDR3nt: TGTGCCAGTAGTATTTTAGGGGGCACTGAAGCTTTCTTT
len: 12; j_gene: TRBJ1-1; v_gene: TRBV5-1; d_gene: .; abundance: .; CDR3aa: CASSKTDTEAFF; CDR3nt: TGCGCCAGCAGCAAGACAGACACTGAAGCTTTCTTT
len: 18; j_gene: TRBJ2-1; v_gene: TRBV27; d_gene: TRBD2; abundance: .; CDR3aa: CASSLLFSGTSGYNEQFF; CDR3nt: TGTGCCAGCAGTCTTCTTTTTTCCGGGACTAGCGGCTACAATGAGCAGTTCTTC
len: 14; j_gene: TRBJ2-5; v_gene: TRBV4-2; d_gene: .; abundance: once; CDR3aa: CASSQEGGRETQYF; CDR3nt: TGTGCCAGCAGCCAAGAGGGGGGACGGGAGACCCAGTACTTC
len: 15; j_gene: TRBJ1-4; v_gene: TRBV7-8; d_gene: TRBD1; abundance: .; CDR3aa: CASSPRTGANEKLFF; CDR3nt: TGTGCCAGCAGCCCCAGGACAGGAGCTAATGAAAAACTGTTTTTT
len: 17; j_gene: TRBJ2-3; v_gene: TRBV11-1; d_gene: TRBD1; abundance: .; CDR3aa: CASSLAPRQGVADTQYF; CDR3nt: TGTGCCAGCAGCTTAGCTCCGCGACAGGGAGTAGCAGATACGCAGTATTTT
len: 14; j_gene: TRBJ1-4; v_gene: TRBV30; d_gene: TRBD1; abundance: .; CDR3aa: CAWSSGQGSEKLFF; CDR3nt: TGTGCCTGGAGTTCTGGACAGGGAAGTGAAAAACTGTTTTTT
len: 13; j_gene: TRBJ2-5; v_gene: TRBV14; d_gene: .; abundance: .; CDR3aa: CASSQLGPETQYF; CDR3nt: TGTGCCAGCAGCCAGTTAGGCCCAGAGACCCAGTACTTC
len: 16; j_gene: TRBJ1-1; v_gene: TRBV27; d_gene: .; abundance: once; CDR3aa: CASSLSIGRPNTEAFF; CDR3nt: TGTGCCAGCAGTTTATCGATCGGGCGGCCGAACACTGAAGCTTTCTTT
len: 15; j_gene: TRBJ2-3; v_gene: TRBV5-1; d_gene: TRBD1; abundance: .; CDR3aa: CASSRTGRPPDTQYF; CDR3nt: TGCGCCAGCAGCAGGACAGGGCGCCCCCCAGATACGCAGTATTTT
len: 13; j_gene: TRBJ1-4; v_gene: TRBV30; d_gene: .; abundance: once; CDR3aa: CAWNQGGGEKLFF; CDR3nt: TGTGCCTGGAACCAGGGAGGGGGTGAAAAACTGTTTTTT